The TCR beta chain under discussion was sequenced for a study of breast tumors, draining lymph nodes, adjacent tissues (dated by TCRdb to the mid-2010s). Concerning the study at large: Breast cancer patients provided tumor, adjacent nontumor tissue and axillary lymph nodes, and the study compared the TCR beta repertoires across these three sources. In human breast cancer, the study set out to assess how tumor, surrounding tissue and draining lymph node repertoires relate to one another and whether T cells might be exchanged between them. Here is what the overall study found, with its caveats: The data were considered consistent with most tumor T cells being derived from the lymph node and subsequently expanding within tumor tissue. The similarity between tumor and nontumor tissue repertoires was significantly greater in luminal-like breast cancer than in basal-like breast cancer. The conclusion that tumor T cells originate in lymph nodes was presented as consistent with a hypothesis rather than as directly demonstrated. Tumor T-cell repertoires showed less diversity than lymph node repertoires and more diversity than nontumor tissue repertoires, and tumor T-cell repertoires showed preferential V and J gene usage.

These reads were obtained on an Illumina HiSeq 2000. TCR beta chain libraries were generated by multiplex PCR amplification. High-throughput sequencing was used to analyze the amplified TCR beta chain products. The public reads were run again by TCRdb, first through fastp at Q25 and then through MiXCR, and only productive beta chains were kept. Each entry is one CDR3 protein sequence, shown with its most common DNA and genes. The sample data list 200,000 to 250,000 distinct CDR3 sequences, and under 40% of these were observed just once. The ten largest clonotypes hold 3% to 4.5% of the sample. The germline V gene (reference sequence) yields LNHNV for CDR1 and YYDKDF for CDR2. The CDR3 numbers 13 residues from cysteine through phenylalanine. The sequence is cut down to CDR3 DNA, 39 bases in frame from base 1. V is pared back by 3 bases and J by 7 bases, with 12 bases lying between the germline termini.

In the case of this clonotype: Its antigen is currently not known. It has no much larger one-base neighbor in the sample; base qualities were not kept.

The lymph node samples were taken from the axillary draining lymph nodes of breast cancer patients. The clonotype was recovered from a female donor with breast cancer. Some clones in this sample may be carry-over from other donors' samples. Sequencing was performed on axillary lymph node tissue. The rearranged segments are TRBV15 and TRBJ1-2, with TRBD1 perhaps the D gene, on 6 matching bases. The DNA reads TGTGCCACCAGCAGCTCGACAGGTTCTGGCTACACCTTC. This yields the protein CATSSSTGSGYTF.